Listed below are T cell receptor beta chains from one sample, sequenced in a study of cytomegalovirus exposure and HLA in healthy donors. Data came from immunoSEQ multiplex PCR; TCRdb stores just in-frame clones and leaves some out. The profile shows about 160,000 clones, approximately 80% of them singletons. Sequenced material: PBMCs. These receptors were taken from a middle-aged woman in good health and CMV-seropositive. Each CDR3 is given with its conserved first and last residue.

V	J	CDR3
TRBV5-1	TRBJ2-2	CASGSGSNTGELFF
TRBV14	TRBJ2-1	CASSPRILAGGDEQFF
TRBV19	TRBJ1-1	CASSMFQEGSEAFF
TRBV19	TRBJ1-4	CASTYGGKTNEKLFF
TRBV30	TRBJ1-1	CAWSRFGGTEAFF
TRBV30	TRBJ1-5	CAWSSRGQQPQHF
TRBV9	TRBJ1-2	CASSASGQGANHYGYTF
TRBV2	TRBJ2-3	CASSSTGGSTDTQYF
TRBV7-2	TRBJ2-3	CASSPLAGKNTQYF
TRBV7-8	TRBJ1-1	CASSYGQGVEAFF
TRBV30	TRBJ2-1	CAWSVRNDYSYNEQFF
TRBV4-2	TRBJ1-3	CASSQDIVPGGNTIYF
TRBV6-5	TRBJ1-1	CAVTAGTAEAFF
TRBV14	TRBJ2-1	CASSRYSGENYNEQFF
TRBV5-1	TRBJ2-3	CASILIPGTDTQYF
TRBV5-5	TRBJ1-5	CASSLGQGNGPQHF
TRBV5-6	TRBJ2-7	CASSLVTGGVKQYF
TRBV23-1	TRBJ2-3	CASSAGTAFRLDTQYF
TRBV7-2	TRBJ1-2	CASSFLRAGDGYTF
TRBV29-1	TRBJ1-3	CSVEDPVSSGNTIYF
TRBV9	TRBJ2-1	CASSALAGGVNEQFF
TRBV28	TRBJ2-5	CASIPGREETQYF
TRBV10-3	TRBJ2-2	CAISDRFTGELFF
TRBV30	TRBJ2-3	CAWSEGRTRVTDTQYF
TRBV7-9	TRBJ2-3	CASSFGYQGTDTQYF
TRBV10-2	TRBJ2-2	CASSESGRATGELFF
TRBV4-3	TRBJ2-3	CASSQRDFGYTDTQYF
TRBV6-1	TRBJ2-7	CASSDPGHLTVSYEQYF
TRBV28	TRBJ1-5	CASRSLGKKTINSNQPQHF
TRBV7-2	TRBJ2-2	CASSLGLAATGELFF
TRBV4-3	TRBJ2-3	CASSQDPQGGSDTQYF
TRBV7-9	TRBJ2-7	CASEEGGGINEQCF